This T cell receptor (beta chain) originates from a study of T cells in Graves' hyperthyroidism and ophthalmopathy. The study excluded patients with uncontrolled infection, other autoimmune disease, pregnancy or lactation. Researchers amplified the TCR beta CDR3 regions from RNA transcripts. When the TCR CDR3 underwent first-round RT-PCR, the HTBI primer set was used. MiXCR, run by TCRdb on the multiplex PCR reads, gives a single entry per CDR3 protein. This table holds fewer than 200,000 distinct CDR3 sequences, approximately 9% found once. This clonotype was recorded at least ten times. The germline V gene encodes CDR1 SNHLY and CDR2 FYNNEI. The CDR3 is 12 residues long. V was trimmed by 5 bases and J by 10 bases, leaving 12 bases between them.

V usage is TRBV2 and J usage is TRBJ2-1; unclear D gene. Sequenced material: blood. This sequence was found in a woman aged 18-35 years with Graves' hyperthyroidism that later progressed to Graves' ophthalmopathy. DNA of the CDR3: TGTGCCAGCAGTCGGTTGACCATCGAGCAGTTCTTC. This translates into CASSRLTIEQFF.